The clone carrying this T cell receptor beta chain showed up just a few times. Antigen: not known. This record belongs to a study of a mutant IDH1 vaccine in newly diagnosed glioma. Study-level information: Receipt of radiotherapy, temozolomide, or both preceded the study, and most received both. Study-wide points: Pseudoprogression appears to have had no connection to changes in top peripheral T cell clonotypes. It was over 85% of patients that developed vaccine-induced immune responses.

The protocol was immunoSEQ multiplex PCR, while the TCRdb copy is restricted to in-frame clones and leaves out a portion. The table lists 30,000 to 40,000 clones, roughly 78% of them singletons, with less than 9.5% in the top ten. The V gene's germline CDR1 is LGHNA and CDR2 YNFKEQ. This CDR3 is 14 amino acids long. With V trimmed by 5 bases and J by 4 bases, 4 bases remained unmatched. As to time point: baseline, week 1 (first vaccination visit). Noted treatment: pre-vaccination baseline after standard-of-care therapy. The sequence came from a middle-aged man with glioma. Some clones in this sample may be carry-over from other donors' samples. This specimen consisted of PBMCs, obtained from a glioma patient treated with radiotherapy, temozolomide or both. The chain links TRBV4-2 to TRBJ1-4; TRBD1 matches 7 bases. The CDR3 sequence: CASSGAGGNEKLFF. DNA of the CDR3: TGTGCCAGCAGCGGTGCAGGGGGTAATGAAAAACTGTTTTTT.